This T cell receptor beta chain emerged from a study of shared clonotypes between healthy human individuals. Study-level points and caveats: Roughly 5% of naive CD4 clonotypes were shared across a few donors.

There were no recent acute infections or vaccinations among the donors, who were healthy HIV-negative adults. With regard to this clone: The antigen remains undetermined.

Trimming shortened V by 1 base and J by 4 bases, and 13 bases separated the two germline ends. Germline CDR1 LNHNV, CDR2 YYDKDF (reference sequence). The CDR3 totals 15 residues. Assay used: immunoSEQ multiplex PCR; TCRdb lists only in-frame clones, some missing. The sample lists under 2.5 million clones, less than 95% occurring once. This TCR was sampled from a man between 18 and 29 years old in good health. Some clones in this sample may be carry-over from other donors' samples. Sample: naive CD4+ T cells from PBMCs. Regarding subset: CD45RA+ positively selected. This chain connects TRBV15 to TRBJ1-2; no reliable D call. The CDR3 here is CATSRVKRSGYGYTF. The CDR3 DNA reads TGTGCCACCAGCAGAGTGAAACGATCGGGCTATGGCTACACCTTC.